The 2 T cell receptor beta chains presented below share a single source sample, sequenced in a study of cytomegalovirus exposure and HLA in healthy donors. Amplification used 60 Vbeta primers and 13 Jbeta primers. This table comes from immunoSEQ multiplex PCR, and its TCRdb copy is limited to in-frame clones, with some not included. The repertoire holds roughly 150,000 clones, with 70% to 90% as singletons. Input material: PBMCs. The receptors stem from a woman between 18 and 29 years old in good health and CMV-seronegative.

The CDR3 nucleotides read TGTGCCAGCAGCGGTGCCGGGACAGGGCTAACCGGGGAGCTGTTTTTT. Translated: CASSGAGTGLTGELFF. V usage is TRBV9 and J usage is TRBJ2-2, with 9 bases lining up with TRBD1. The trim removed 3 bases at V and 5 bases at J, leaving 8 bases unmatched. CDR3 length equals 16 residues. In germline, CDR1 is SGDLS, CDR2 YYNGEE.

This sequence joins TRBV19 and TRBJ1-5; no clear D. CDR1 is LNHDA, CDR2 SQIVND, per germline (reference sequence). The CDR3 length is 15 residues. Trimming removed 3 bases at V and 2 bases at J, with 11 bases between. The CDR3 nucleotides are TGTGCCAGTAGTATTCGGGGATCGGGCAATCAGCCCCAGCATTTT. This sequence encodes CASSIRGSGNQPQHF. Using reference TRBV19 and TRBJ1-5 for the parts outside the CDR3, the full variable domain is DGGITQSPKYLFRKEGQNVTLSCEQNLNHDAMYWYRQDPGQGLRLIYYSQIVNDFQKGDIAEGYSVSREKKESFPLTVTSAQKNPTAFYLCASSIRGSGNQPQHFGDGTRLSIL.